This T cell receptor (beta chain) was recovered during a study of blood T cell repertoires in COVID-19. Study as a whole: Samples came from the United States, Italy and Spain, spanning acute and convalescent COVID-19.

This clone came up a few times. This CDR3 is built from 14 residues. The ends were cut back, 1 base at V and 3 bases at J, with 6 bases in the middle. Germline CDR1 is MNHEY and CDR2 is SMNVEV (reference sequence). Some clones are missing from TCRdb's copy, which holds only in-frame ones; the method was immunoSEQ multiplex PCR. The sample lists 210,000 or so clones, roughly four fifths seen once, with 1.8% in the top ten. Sequencing was carried out using PBMCs or T cells enriched from blood (not recorded which). The source is a man aged 55 to 70 who had recovered from COVID-19. The chain carries TRBV27 and TRBJ2-2; unclear D gene. The CDR3 sequence is CASSLLSHTGELFF. CDR3 sequence (DNA): TGTGCCAGCAGTTTATTGTCTCACACCGGGGAGCTGTTTTTT.